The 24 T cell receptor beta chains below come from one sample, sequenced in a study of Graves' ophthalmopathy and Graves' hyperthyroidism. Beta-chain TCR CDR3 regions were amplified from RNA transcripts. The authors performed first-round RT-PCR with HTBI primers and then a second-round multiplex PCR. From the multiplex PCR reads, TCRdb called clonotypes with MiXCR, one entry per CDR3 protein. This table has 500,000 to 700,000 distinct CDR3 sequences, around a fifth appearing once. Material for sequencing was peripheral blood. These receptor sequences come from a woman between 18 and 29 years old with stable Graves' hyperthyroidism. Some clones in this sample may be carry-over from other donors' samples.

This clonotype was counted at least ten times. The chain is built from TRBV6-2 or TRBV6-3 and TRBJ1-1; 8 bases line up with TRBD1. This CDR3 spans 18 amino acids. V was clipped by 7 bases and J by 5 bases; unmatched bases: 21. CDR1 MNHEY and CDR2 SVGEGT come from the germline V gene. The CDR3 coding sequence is TGTGCCAGCACCCTCGCACCGGGTCAGGGGGCAGTTGGAACTGAAGCTTTCTTT. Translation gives CASTLAPGQGAVGTEAFF.

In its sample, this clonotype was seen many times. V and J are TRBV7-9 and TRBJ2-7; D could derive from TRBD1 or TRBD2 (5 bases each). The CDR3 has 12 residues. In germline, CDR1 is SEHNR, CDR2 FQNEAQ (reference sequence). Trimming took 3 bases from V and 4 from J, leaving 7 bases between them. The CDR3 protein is CASSFGTYEQYF. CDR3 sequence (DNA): TGTGCCAGCAGCTTTGGGACGTACGAGCAGTACTTC.

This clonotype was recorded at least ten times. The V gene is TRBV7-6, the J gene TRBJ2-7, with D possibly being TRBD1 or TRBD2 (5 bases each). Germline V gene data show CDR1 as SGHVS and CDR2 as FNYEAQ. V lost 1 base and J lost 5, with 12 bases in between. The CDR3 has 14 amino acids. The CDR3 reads CASSLGWGIDEQYF. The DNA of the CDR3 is TGTGCCAGCAGCTTAGGATGGGGGATCGACGAGCAGTACTTC.

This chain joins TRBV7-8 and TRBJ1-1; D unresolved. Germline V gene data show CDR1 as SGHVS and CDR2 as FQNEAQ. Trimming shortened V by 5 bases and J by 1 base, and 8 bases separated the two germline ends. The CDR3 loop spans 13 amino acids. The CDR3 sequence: CASSNRQNTEAFF. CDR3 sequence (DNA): TGTGCCAGCAGCAACCGACAGAACACTGAAGCTTTCTTT.

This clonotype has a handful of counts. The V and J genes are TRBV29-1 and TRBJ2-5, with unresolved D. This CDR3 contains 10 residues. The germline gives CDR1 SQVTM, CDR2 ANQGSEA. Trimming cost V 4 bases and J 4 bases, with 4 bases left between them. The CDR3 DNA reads TGCAGCGTTGGGGGAGAGACCCAGTACTTC. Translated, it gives CSVGGETQYF.

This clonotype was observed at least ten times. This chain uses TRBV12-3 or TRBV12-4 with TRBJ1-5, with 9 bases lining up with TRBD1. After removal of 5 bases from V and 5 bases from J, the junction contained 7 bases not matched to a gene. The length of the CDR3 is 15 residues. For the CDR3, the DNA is TGTGCCAGCAGTGGCACAGGGGGCGCATATCAGCCCCAGCATTTT. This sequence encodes CASSGTGGAYQPQHF.

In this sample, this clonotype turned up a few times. CDR3 sequence reads: CASSSPVGSYEQYF. CDR3 nucleotides: TGTGCCAGCAGCTCCCCTGTGGGCTCCTACGAGCAGTACTTC. This chain uses TRBV7-9 with TRBJ2-7; D gene ambiguous. This CDR3 is built from 14 residues. CDR1 and CDR2 (germline): SEHNR, FQNEAQ (reference sequence). Deletions cut 4 bases from V and 0 bases from J, with 10 bases between.

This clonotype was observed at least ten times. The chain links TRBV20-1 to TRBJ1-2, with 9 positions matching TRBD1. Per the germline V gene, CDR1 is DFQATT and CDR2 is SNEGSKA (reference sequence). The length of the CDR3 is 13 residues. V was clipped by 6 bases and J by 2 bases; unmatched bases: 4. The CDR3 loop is CSALGTGNYGYTF. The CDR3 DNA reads TGCAGTGCCCTCGGGACAGGGAACTATGGCTACACCTTC.

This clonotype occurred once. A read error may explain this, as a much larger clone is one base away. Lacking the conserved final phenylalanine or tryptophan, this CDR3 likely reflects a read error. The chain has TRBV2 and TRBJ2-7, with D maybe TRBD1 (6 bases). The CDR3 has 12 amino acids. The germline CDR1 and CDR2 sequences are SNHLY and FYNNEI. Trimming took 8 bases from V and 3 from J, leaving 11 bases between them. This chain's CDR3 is CASGTTGYEQYL. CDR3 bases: TGTGCCAGCGGGACGACAGGCTACGAGCAGTACTTG.

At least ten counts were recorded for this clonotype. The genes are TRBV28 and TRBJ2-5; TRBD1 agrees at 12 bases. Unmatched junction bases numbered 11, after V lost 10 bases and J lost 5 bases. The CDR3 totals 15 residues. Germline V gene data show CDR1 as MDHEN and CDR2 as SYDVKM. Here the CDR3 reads CATKSGTGGSETQYF. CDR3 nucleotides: TGTGCCACCAAATCCGGGACAGGGGGCTCGGAGACCCAGTACTTC.

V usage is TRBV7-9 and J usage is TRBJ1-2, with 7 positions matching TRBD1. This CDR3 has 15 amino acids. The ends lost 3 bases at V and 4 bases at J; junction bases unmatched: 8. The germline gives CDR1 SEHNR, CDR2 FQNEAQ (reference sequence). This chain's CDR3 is CASSLMGDSSYGYTF. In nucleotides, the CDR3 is TGTGCCAGCAGCTTGATGGGGGACAGCTCCTATGGCTACACCTTC.

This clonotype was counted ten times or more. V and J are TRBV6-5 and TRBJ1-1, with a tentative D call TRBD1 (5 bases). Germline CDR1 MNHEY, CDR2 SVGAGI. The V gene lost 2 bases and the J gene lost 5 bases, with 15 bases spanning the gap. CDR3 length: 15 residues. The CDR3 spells CASSYLSDMGTEAFF. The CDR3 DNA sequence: TGTGCCAGCAGTTACCTCTCGGACATGGGGACTGAAGCTTTCTTT.

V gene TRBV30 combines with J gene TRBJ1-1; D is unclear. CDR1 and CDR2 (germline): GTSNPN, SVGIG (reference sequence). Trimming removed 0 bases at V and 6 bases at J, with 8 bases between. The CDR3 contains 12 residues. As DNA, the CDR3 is TGTGCCTGGAGTGTTTCCGTGGCTGAAGCTTTCTTT. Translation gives CAWSVSVAEAFF.

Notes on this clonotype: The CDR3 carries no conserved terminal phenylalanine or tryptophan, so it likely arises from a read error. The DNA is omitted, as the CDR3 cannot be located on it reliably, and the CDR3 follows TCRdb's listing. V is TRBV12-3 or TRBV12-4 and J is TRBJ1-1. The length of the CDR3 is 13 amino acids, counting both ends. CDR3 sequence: CASSLYRNTEACL.

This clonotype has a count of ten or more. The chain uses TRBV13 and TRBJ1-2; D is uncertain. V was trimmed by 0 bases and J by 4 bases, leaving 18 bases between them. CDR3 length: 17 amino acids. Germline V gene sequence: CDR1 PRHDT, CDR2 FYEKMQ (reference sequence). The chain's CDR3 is CASSLGHRRIDIYGYTF. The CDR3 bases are TGTGCCAGCAGCTTAGGCCACCGGCGGATCGATATCTATGGCTACACCTTC.

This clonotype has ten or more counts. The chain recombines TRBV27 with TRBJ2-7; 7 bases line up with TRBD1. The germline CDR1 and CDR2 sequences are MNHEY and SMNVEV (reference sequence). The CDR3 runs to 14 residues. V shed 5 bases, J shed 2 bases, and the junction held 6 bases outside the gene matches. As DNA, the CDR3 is TGTGCCAGCAGTCCGGGGACAGTCCCCTACGAGCAGTACTTC. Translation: CASSPGTVPYEQYF.

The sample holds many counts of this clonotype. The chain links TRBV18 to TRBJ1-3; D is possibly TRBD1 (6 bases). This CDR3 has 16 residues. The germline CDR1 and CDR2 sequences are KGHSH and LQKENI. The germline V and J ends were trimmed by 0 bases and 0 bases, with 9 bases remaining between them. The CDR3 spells CASSPPGQTSGNTIYF. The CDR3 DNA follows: TGTGCCAGCTCACCACCAGGACAGACCTCTGGAAACACCATATATTTT.

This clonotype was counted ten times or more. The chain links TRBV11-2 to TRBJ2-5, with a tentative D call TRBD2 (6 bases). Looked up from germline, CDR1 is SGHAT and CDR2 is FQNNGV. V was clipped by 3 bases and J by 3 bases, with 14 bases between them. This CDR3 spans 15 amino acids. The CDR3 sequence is CASSFAGWEEETQYF. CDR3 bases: TGTGCCAGCAGCTTCGCTGGGTGGGAGGAAGAGACCCAGTACTTC. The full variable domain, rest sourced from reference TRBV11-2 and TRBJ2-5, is EAGVAQSPRYKIIEKRQSVAFWCNPISGHATLYWYQQILGQGPKLLIQFQNNGVVDDSQLPKDRFSAERLKGVDSTLKIQPAKLEDSAVYLCASSFAGWEEETQYFGPGTRLLVL.

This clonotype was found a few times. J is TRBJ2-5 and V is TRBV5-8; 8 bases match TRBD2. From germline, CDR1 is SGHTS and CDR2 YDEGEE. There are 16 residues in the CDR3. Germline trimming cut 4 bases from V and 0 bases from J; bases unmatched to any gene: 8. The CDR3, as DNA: TGTGCCAGCAGCCCGGGTGGACTAGCCAACCAAGAGACCCAGTACTTC. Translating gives CASSPGGLANQETQYF. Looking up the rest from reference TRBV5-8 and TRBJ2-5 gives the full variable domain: EAGVTQSPTHLIKTRGQQATLRCSPISGHTSVYWYQQALGLGLQFLLWYDEGEERNRGNFPPRFSGRQFPNYSSELNVNALELEDSALYLCASSPGGLANQETQYFGPGTRLLVL.

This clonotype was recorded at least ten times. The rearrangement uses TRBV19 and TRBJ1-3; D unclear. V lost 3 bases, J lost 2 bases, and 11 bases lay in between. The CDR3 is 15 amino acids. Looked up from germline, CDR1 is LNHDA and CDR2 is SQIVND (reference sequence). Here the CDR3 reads CASSIGVITGNTIYF. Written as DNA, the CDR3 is TGTGCCAGTAGTATCGGAGTCATAACTGGAAACACCATATATTTT.

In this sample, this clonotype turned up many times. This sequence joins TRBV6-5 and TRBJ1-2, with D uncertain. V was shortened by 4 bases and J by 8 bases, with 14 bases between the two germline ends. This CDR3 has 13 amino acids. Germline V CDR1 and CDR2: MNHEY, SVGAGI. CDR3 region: CASSLGFLRGYTF. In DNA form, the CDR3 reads TGTGCCAGCAGTTTGGGCTTTCTGAGAGGCTACACCTTC.

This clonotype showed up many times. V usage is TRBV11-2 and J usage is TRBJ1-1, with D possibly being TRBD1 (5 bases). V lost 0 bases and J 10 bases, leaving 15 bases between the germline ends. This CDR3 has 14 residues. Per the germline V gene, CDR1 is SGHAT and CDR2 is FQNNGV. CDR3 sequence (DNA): TGTGCCAGCAGCTTAGAGGGATATCAGGGTGGAGCTTTCTTT. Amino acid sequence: CASSLEGYQGGAFF. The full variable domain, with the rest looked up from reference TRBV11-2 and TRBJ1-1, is EAGVAQSPRYKIIEKRQSVAFWCNPISGHATLYWYQQILGQGPKLLIQFQNNGVVDDSQLPKDRFSAERLKGVDSTLKIQPAKLEDSAVYLCASSLEGYQGGAFFGQGTRLTVV.

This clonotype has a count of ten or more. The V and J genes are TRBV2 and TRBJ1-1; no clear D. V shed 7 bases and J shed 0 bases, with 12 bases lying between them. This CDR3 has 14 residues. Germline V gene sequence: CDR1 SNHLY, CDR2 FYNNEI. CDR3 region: CASTLDGMNTEAFF. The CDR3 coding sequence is TGTGCCAGCACCTTGGATGGAATGAACACTGAAGCTTTCTTT.

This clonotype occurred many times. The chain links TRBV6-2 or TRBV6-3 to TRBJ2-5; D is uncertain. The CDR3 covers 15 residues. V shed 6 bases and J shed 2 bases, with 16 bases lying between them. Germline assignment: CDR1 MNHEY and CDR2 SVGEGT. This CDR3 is CASRLTPGPQETQYF. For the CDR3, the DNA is TGTGCCAGCAGACTGACCCCAGGACCACAAGAGACCCAGTACTTC.